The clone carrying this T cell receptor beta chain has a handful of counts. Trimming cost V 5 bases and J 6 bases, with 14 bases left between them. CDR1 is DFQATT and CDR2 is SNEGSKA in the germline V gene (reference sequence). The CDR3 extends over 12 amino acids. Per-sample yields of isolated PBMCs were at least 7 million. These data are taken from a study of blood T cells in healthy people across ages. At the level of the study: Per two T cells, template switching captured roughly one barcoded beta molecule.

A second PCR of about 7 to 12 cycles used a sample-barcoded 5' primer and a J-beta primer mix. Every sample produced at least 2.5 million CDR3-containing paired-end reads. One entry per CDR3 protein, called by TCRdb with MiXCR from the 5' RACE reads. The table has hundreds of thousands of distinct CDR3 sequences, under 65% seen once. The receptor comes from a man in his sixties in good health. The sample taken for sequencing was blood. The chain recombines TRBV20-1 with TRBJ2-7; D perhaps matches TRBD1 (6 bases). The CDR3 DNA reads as TGCAGTGCTCCTTCAACAGGGCGCGAGCAGTACTTC. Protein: CSAPSTGREQYF.